Below, one T cell receptor beta chain is given with its context. Its antigen is unknown. Focal radiation plus CTLA-4 blockade with ipilimumab was administered to patients who had chemo-refractory metastatic non-small-cell lung cancer. There are 16 residues in the CDR3. The germline gives CDR1 LNHDA, CDR2 SQIVND (reference sequence). The J segment lost 4 bases and the V segment lost 5 bases, leaving 8 bases of the junction unmatched. The data are from a study of radiotherapy plus CTLA-4 blockade in lung cancer. Across the whole study: Among all patients, approximately 18% showed objective responses, while 30% to 35% had disease control.

Clones were sequenced by immunoSEQ multiplex PCR, and TCRdb holds only the in-frame ones, with some missing. The table has approximately 95,000 clones, 82% seen once. The study's findings and limits: Reportedly, early blood T cell clone dynamics best predicted response, with interferon-beta. There was expansion of tumor-derived TCR clones in blood after radiotherapy plus ipilimumab.

Sequenced material: peripheral blood, taken from a patient treated with radiotherapy plus ipilimumab. The TCR sequence derives from a human donor with non-small cell lung cancer who had a partial response to radiotherapy plus ipilimumab. The J gene is TRBJ2-1, the V gene TRBV19; TRBD1 aligns across 10 bases. In DNA form, the CDR3 reads TGTGCCAGTAGTCTCGCAGGGACAGGGGCTTACAATGAGCAGTTCTTC. Protein: CASSLAGTGAYNEQFF.